The clone carrying this T cell receptor beta chain was seen only a few times. The antigen remains unidentified. This record belongs to a study of beta chain features in type 1 diabetes. Expressed TCRB transcripts were sequenced after all isolated RNA was converted to cDNA. The repertoire was sequenced with immunoSEQ multiplex PCR; TCRdb's copy has only in-frame clones and lacks some. This sample carries 200,000 to 300,000 clones, roughly 10% of them seen once, and the ten largest clones take around 0.018%. General study results and limits: Overrepresentation of cells with high TCR expression could result from cDNA sequencing. There was a moderate but significant shortening of TCRB CDR3s in all four CD4+ subsets of Type 1 diabetes patients.

Per germline, CDR1 SGHAT and CDR2 FQNNGV. The V segment lost 5 bases and the J segment 2 bases; nucleotides outside the gene matches: 4. This CDR3 contains 16 residues. The sequenced sample was naive CD4+ T cells from blood. The chain combines TRBV11-2 with TRBJ2-3, with TRBD2 identical over 13 bases. This TCR derives from a young man with type 1 diabetes. CDR3 bases: TGTGCCAGCAGCCGTGGGACTAGCGGGACCACAGATACGCAGTATTTT. This encodes CASSRGTSGTTDTQYF. The variable domain in full, completed from reference TRBV11-2 and TRBJ2-3, reads EAGVAQSPRYKIIEKRQSVAFWCNPISGHATLYWYQQILGQGPKLLIQFQNNGVVDDSQLPKDRFSAERLKGVDSTLKIQPAKLEDSAVYLCASSRGTSGTTDTQYFGPGTRLTVL.